Detailed here is one T cell receptor beta chain. The antigen is unknown. The source of the sample is a study of OX40 agonist ivuxolimab in advanced cancers. Whole-study context: A history of anti-PD-1, anti-PD-L1 or anti-CTLA-4 therapy was acceptable, and over 30% had some. Three patients, one with hepatocellular carcinoma and two with cutaneous melanoma, responded partially.

Here immunoSEQ multiplex PCR was the method, and the copy in TCRdb shows in-frame clones only, minus some. The sample lists 90,000 to 100,000 clones, approximately 91% occurring once. CDR1 and CDR2 (germline): SGHAT, FQNNGV. The CDR3 runs 13 residues. V was cut by 0 bases and J by 5 bases, with 8 bases left in between. Notes on the study in general: With doses of 0.1 to 3.0 mg/kg, CD4+ and CD8+ blood T cells had undergone clonal expansion by week 6.

The chain links TRBV11-2 to TRBJ2-7; no definite D call. This specimen consisted of CD4+ or CD8+ T cells sorted from blood, obtained in a trial of the OX40 agonist ivuxolimab. This TCR derives from an adult with an advanced solid tumor such as melanoma, head and neck, liver or kidney cancer. Here the CDR3 reads CASSLDRRHEQYV. Here the CDR3 DNA reads TGTGCCAGCAGCTTAGATCGCCGGCACGAGCAGTACGTC.